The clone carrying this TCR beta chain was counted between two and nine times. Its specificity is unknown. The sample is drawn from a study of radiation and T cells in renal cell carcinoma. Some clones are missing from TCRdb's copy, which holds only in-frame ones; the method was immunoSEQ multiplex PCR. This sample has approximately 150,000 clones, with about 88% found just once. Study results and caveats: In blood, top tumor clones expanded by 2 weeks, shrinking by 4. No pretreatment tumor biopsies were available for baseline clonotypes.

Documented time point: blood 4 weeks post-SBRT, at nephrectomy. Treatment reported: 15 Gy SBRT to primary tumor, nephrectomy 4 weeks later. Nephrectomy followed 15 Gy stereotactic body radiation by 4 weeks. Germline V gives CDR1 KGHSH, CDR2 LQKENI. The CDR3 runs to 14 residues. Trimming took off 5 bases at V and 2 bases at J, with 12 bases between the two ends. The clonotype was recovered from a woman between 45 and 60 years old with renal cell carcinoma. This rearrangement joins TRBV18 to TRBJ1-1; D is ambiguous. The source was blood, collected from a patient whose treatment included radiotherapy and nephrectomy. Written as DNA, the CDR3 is TGTGCCAGCTCAACCAGGACGGAAAACACTGAAGCTTTCTTT. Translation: CASSTRTENTEAFF.